These 22 T cell receptor beta chains originate from one sample sequenced in a study of tumor-infiltrating lymphocytes in primary liver carcinoma. It was from about 19-30 mg of unsorted bulk tissue that RNA and DNA were co-extracted. Constant-region priming of 500 ng total RNA yielded TCR beta cDNA. TCR beta libraries came from three nested multiplex PCR rounds using slightly modified ARM-PCR. Each of the first two PCR rounds ran approximately 10 cycles with TRBV1-TRBV30 forward and C-beta reverse primers. A single record per CDR3 protein comes from TCRdb applying MiXCR to the multiplex PCR reads. The sample holds roughly 80,000 distinct CDR3 sequences; 71% are singletons and the top ten take about an eighth. Sequences were obtained from liver tumor tissue from sampling region 4. Subset here: tumor region T4, right-lateral pole. The source of these receptors is a woman between 55 and 75 years old with primary liver carcinoma and hepatitis B virus infection.

V usage is TRBV20-1 and J usage is TRBJ2-1, with D uncertain. The germline V gene encodes CDR1 DFQATT and CDR2 SNEGSKA (reference sequence). V was pared by 5 bases and J by 4 bases, with 12 bases between. This CDR3 region has 13 residues. The CDR3 bases are TGCAGTGCTCAAAAGTGGGATTACAATGAGCAGTTCTTC. Its protein is CSAQKWDYNEQFF.

This clonotype was counted ten times or more. The chain joins TRBV7-8 to TRBJ2-5; D may be TRBD1 (5 bases). The V end lost 3 bases, the J end lost 5 bases, and 13 bases lay between the germline ends. The CDR3 loop spans 14 amino acids. CDR1 and CDR2 from the germline V gene are SGHVS and FQNEAQ. The CDR3 DNA reads TGTGCCAGCAGCTTCCTTCTGGGGCCGGAGACCCAGTACTTC. This gives the protein CASSFLLGPETQYF.

Notes on this clonotype: Possible read error: a much larger clone is one base away. The chain links TRBV28 to TRBJ2-1; D not resolved. Germline CDR1 and CDR2: MDHEN and SYDVKM. The CDR3 totals 15 residues. The CDR3: CVSRSDSSSYNEQFF. CDR3 nucleotides: TGTGTCAGCCGCTCAGACTCCTCCTCCTACAATGAGCAGTTCTTC.

The chain combines TRBV6-7 with TRBJ2-1; 13 positions agree with TRBD2. TRBV6-7 is noted as an ORF with a role that remains uncertain. This CDR3 has 17 residues. With 5 bases clipped from V and 9 bases from J, the junction kept 13 bases outside the gene matches. The CDR3 bases are TGTGCCAGCAGTCGCGAAGGCGGGACTAGCGGGATCAGTGAGCAGTTCTTC. Its translation: CASSREGGTSGISEQFF.

A note on this clonotype: Lacking the conserved final phenylalanine or tryptophan, this CDR3 likely reflects a read error. V and J are TRBV12-3 or TRBV12-4 and TRBJ1-1; TRBD1 might be the D (6 bases). The CDR3 consists of 11 residues. CDR3 in amino acids: CASSSGADAFS. In DNA, the CDR3 is TGTGCCAGTAGTTCAGGGGCTGATGCTTTCTCT.

This chain connects TRBV6-1 to TRBJ1-5, with D possibly TRBD1 on 5 matching bases. This CDR3 has 12 residues. Per germline, CDR1 MNHNS and CDR2 SASEGT. The CDR3 DNA reads TGTACGAGCAGGGACCTGACTAAGCCCCAGCATTTT. This encodes CTSRDLTKPQHF.

This clonotype was seen just once. At one boundary the junction diverges from the germline segment, which might be a read error. J is TRBJ2-7 and V is TRBV14; possibly TRBD1 for D (7 bases). CDR1 and CDR2 (germline): SGHDN, FVKESK. The CDR3 is 16 residues long. The DNA for the CDR3 is TGTGCCAGCACCCAAATCGGGGGACAGAGAACCTACGAGCAGTACTTC. This codes for CASTQIGGQRTYEQYF.

This clonotype was detected many times. The chain couples TRBV28 to TRBJ2-7; D call uncertain. With 8 bases removed from V and 2 bases from J, the gap between germline ends came to 7 bases. CDR1 and CDR2 from the germline V gene are MDHEN and SYDVKM. The CDR3 is made up of 11 amino acids. The CDR3 here is CASQNTYEQYF. The CDR3 region has the DNA TGTGCCAGCCAGAATACCTACGAGCAGTACTTC.

About this clonotype itself: An end of the junction differs from the germline gene, which may be a read error. The chain joins TRBV23-1 to TRBJ2-1, with D perhaps matching TRBD1 (6 bases). TRBV23-1 is identified as an open reading frame with a role that is uncertain. The CDR3 sequence is 19 residues long. The CDR3 DNA is TGCGCCAGCAGTCAATTGTTGACAGTCCCCCTGGGGGCCTACAATAAGCAGTTCTTC. This encodes CASSQLLTVPLGAYNKQFF.

By proportion, this clonotype is large. The chain recombines TRBV4-2 with TRBJ2-3; D not certain. CDR1 and CDR2 from the germline V gene are LGHNA and YNFKEQ. V gave up 0 bases and J gave up 5 bases, with 9 bases separating them. CDR3 length equals 14 residues. The CDR3 loop is CASSQDGQQDTQYF. The DNA for the CDR3 is TGTGCCAGCAGCCAAGATGGGCAGCAAGATACGCAGTATTTT.

As to this clonotype: Given a much more abundant clone one base away, this may be a read error. The chain employs TRBV28 and TRBJ2-7; weak D call: TRBD2 (6 bases). The CDR3 totals 16 residues. CDR1 is MDHEN and CDR2 is SYDVKM in the germline V gene. The DNA for the CDR3 is TGTGCCAGCAGTCGGCCTCCCGGAGGGATCCACTACAAGCAGTACTTC. This translates into CASSRPPGGIHYKQYF. Complete variable domain (other parts from reference TRBV28 and TRBJ2-7): DVKVTQSSRYLVKRTGEKVFLECVQDMDHENMFWYRQDPGLGLRLIYFSYDVKMKEKGDIPEGYSVSREKKERFSLILESASTNQTSMYLCASSRPPGGIHYKQYFGPGTRLTVT.

Within the sample, this clonotype is medium-sized. The rearrangement links TRBV11-2 to TRBJ2-1; D is ambiguous. CDR1 is SGHAT, CDR2 FQNNGV, per germline. The CDR3 is 12 residues long. V was trimmed by 2 bases and J by 6 bases, leaving 5 bases between them. The CDR3 is CASSLSSNEQFF. The CDR3 region has the DNA TGTGCCAGCAGCTTAAGCTCCAATGAGCAGTTCTTC.

As for this clonotype: The junction departs from the called germline gene at one end, perhaps through a read error. This chain connects TRBV12-3 or TRBV12-4 to TRBJ2-1; TRBD1 matches 7 bases. This CDR3 contains 15 residues. In DNA, the CDR3 is TGTGCCAGCAGTCCCCGGGACAGAAATTACAGTGAGCAGTTCTTC. It encodes CASSPRDRNYSEQFF.

Notes on this clonotype: A clone one base away is much larger, so this may be a read error. The chain is built from TRBV29-1 and TRBJ2-1; 7 bases align to TRBD2. The V gene's germline CDR1 is SQVTM and CDR2 ANQGSEA. The CDR3 runs to 13 residues. Written as DNA, the CDR3 is TGCATCGTTGGGTGGACTAGGTACAATGAGCAGTTCTTC. Its protein product is CIVGWTRYNEQFF.

Notes on this clonotype: Possible read error: a much larger clone is one base away. The V gene is TRBV28, the J gene TRBJ1-1; D perhaps matches TRBD1 (5 bases). The CDR3 consists of 11 residues. V gave up 5 bases and J gave up 13 bases, with 14 bases separating them. Germline V gives CDR1 MDHEN, CDR2 SYDVKM. As DNA, the CDR3 is TGTGCCAGCAGTATCAGGGTGGCAATTTTCTTT. Encoded protein: CASSIRVAIFF.

The gene calls are TRBV11-2 and TRBJ2-3, with D maybe TRBD1 (5 bases). The V end lost 3 bases, the J end lost 8 bases, and 15 bases lay between the germline ends. The CDR3 spans 14 residues. Germline CDR1 SGHAT, CDR2 FQNNGV. CDR3 in amino acids: CASSLGQTACTQYF. In DNA, the CDR3 is TGTGCCAGCAGCTTGGGGCAAACCGCATGTACGCAGTATTTT.

This clonotype was seen only once. Because the CDR3 is missing its conserved closing phenylalanine or tryptophan, this is likely a read error. The CDR3 coding sequence is TGTGCCAGCAGCCAGGACAGGGTTCAACCCCAGCATATT. This codes for CASSQDRVQPQHI. The rearrangement joins TRBV6-6 to TRBJ1-5; 8 positions match TRBD1. Germline V gives CDR1 MNHNY, CDR2 SVGAGI (reference sequence). CDR3 length equals 13 residues. Losses at the gene ends were 6 bases for V and 10 bases for J; bases not matched to a gene: 8.

V gene TRBV6-1 combines with J gene TRBJ1-1; D gene unclear. CDR1 MNHNS and CDR2 SASEGT come from the germline V gene. The CDR3 has 13 residues. Trimming shortened V by 8 bases and J by 1 base, and 11 bases separated the two germline ends. CDR3 sequence reads: CASGIMENTEAFF. The CDR3 region has the DNA TGTGCCAGCGGTATCATGGAGAACACTGAAGCTTTCTTT.

This clonotype was picked up many times. The V call is TRBV5-1, the J call TRBJ2-7, with no clear D. Trimming removed 1 base from V and 6 bases from J, with 14 bases in between. The germline V gene encodes CDR1 SGHRS and CDR2 YFSETQ. The length of the CDR3 is 14 residues. The CDR3: CASSLIATAREQYF. Written as DNA, the CDR3 is TGCGCCAGCAGCTTGATCGCCACTGCGCGCGAGCAGTACTTC.

This clonotype was picked up one time. An end of the junction differs from the germline gene, which may be a read error. The rearrangement links TRBV7-9 to TRBJ2-3; 8 bases map to TRBD2. The CDR3 loop spans 15 amino acids. Per germline, CDR1 SEHNR and CDR2 FQNEAQ (reference sequence). The CDR3 protein is CANSQGLVPTDTQYF. CDR3 DNA: TGTGCCAACAGCCAGGGACTAGTGCCCACAGATACGCAGTATTTT.

This clonotype was detected many times. The chain recombines TRBV29-1 with TRBJ1-2; D ambiguous. Deletions cut 7 bases from V and 1 base from J, with 13 bases between. From germline, CDR1 is SQVTM and CDR2 ANQGSEA. The CDR3 sequence is 13 residues long. CDR3 bases: TGCAGCGCAGGACCGGGAAATAACTATGGCTACACCTTC. Translation: CSAGPGNNYGYTF. The whole variable domain, remainder taken from reference TRBV29-1 and TRBJ1-2, is SAVISQKPSRDICQRGTSLTIQCQVDSQVTMMFWYRQQPGQSLTLIATANQGSEATYESGFVIDKFPISRPNLTFSTLTVSNMSPEDSSIYLCSAGPGNNYGYTFGSGTRLTVV.

Remarks on this clonotype: This likely comes from a read error, as the CDR3 has no conserved phenylalanine or tryptophan at its end. The gene calls are TRBV5-1 and TRBJ2-2, with TRBD1 matching 9 bases. Germline loops: CDR1 SGHRS, CDR2 YFSETQ. The CDR3 consists of 16 residues. CDR3 region: CVSSLMGQGNTGELFY. The CDR3 nucleotides read TGCGTCAGCAGCTTGATGGGACAGGGAAACACCGGGGAGCTGTTTTAT.